The present entry profiles one T cell receptor beta chain with its context. This specimen belongs to a study of T cells in Graves' hyperthyroidism and ophthalmopathy. Hyperthyroidism was newly diagnosed in patients aged 18 to 65 (duration under 2 months). Germline assignment: CDR1 SEHNR and CDR2 FQNEAQ (reference sequence). The CDR3 runs 15 residues. V lost 5 bases to trimming and J lost 4 bases; unmatched junction nucleotides: 5. The TCR beta CDR3 regions underwent amplification using RNA transcripts as the source. An initial round of RT-PCR targeting the TCR CDR3 relied on the HTBI primer set. One entry per CDR3 protein results from TCRdb running MiXCR on the multiplex PCR reads. The data contain approximately 610,000 distinct CDR3 sequences, approximately 15% of them singletons.

The sample consisted of blood. The rearrangement uses TRBV7-9 and TRBJ1-2; 12 nucleotides line up with TRBD1. This TCR derives from a woman between 18 and 30 years old with Graves' hyperthyroidism. In DNA, the CDR3 is TGTGCCAGCAGCGGGGGACAGGGGGCTACCTATGGCTACACCTTC. Translating gives CASSGGQGATYGYTF.